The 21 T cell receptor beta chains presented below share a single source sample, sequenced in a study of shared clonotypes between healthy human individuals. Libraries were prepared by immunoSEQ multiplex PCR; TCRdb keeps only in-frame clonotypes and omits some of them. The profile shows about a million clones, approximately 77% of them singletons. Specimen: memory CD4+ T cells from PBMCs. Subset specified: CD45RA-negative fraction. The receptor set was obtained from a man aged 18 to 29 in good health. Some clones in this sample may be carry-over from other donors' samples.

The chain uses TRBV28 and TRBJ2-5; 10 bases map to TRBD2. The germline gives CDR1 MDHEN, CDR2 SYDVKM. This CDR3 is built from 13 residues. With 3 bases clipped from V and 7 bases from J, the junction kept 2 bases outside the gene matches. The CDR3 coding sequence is TGTGCCAGCAGTTTCGGGACTAGCGTGACCCAGTACTTC. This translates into CASSFGTSVTQYF.

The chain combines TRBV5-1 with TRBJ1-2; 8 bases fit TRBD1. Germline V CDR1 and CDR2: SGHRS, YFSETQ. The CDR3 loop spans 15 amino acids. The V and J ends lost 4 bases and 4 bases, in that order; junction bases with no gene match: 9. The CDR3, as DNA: TGCGCCAGCAGCACCGCTTTACAGGGGGTCTATGGCTACACCTTC. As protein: CASSTALQGVYGYTF.

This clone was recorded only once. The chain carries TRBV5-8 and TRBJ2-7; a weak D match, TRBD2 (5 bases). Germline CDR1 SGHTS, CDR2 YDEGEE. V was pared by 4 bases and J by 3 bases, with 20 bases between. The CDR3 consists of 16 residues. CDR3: CASSPGWAHPSYEQYF. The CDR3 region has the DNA TGTGCCAGCAGCCCGGGGTGGGCCCATCCAAGCTACGAGCAGTACTTC.

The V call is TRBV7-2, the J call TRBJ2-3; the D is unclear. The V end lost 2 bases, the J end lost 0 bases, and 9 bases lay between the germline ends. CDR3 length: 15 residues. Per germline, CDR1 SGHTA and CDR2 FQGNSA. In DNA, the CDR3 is TGTGCCAGCAGCTTACAAGGTTCAAGCACAGATACGCAGTATTTT. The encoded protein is CASSLQGSSTDTQYF.

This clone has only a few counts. CDR3 coding DNA: TGTGCCGCGGGGCGGAACTCCTACGAGCAGTACTTC. Its translation is CAAGRNSYEQYF. This rearrangement joins TRBV7-9 to TRBJ2-7, with D tentatively TRBD2 (6 bases). The CDR3 is made up of 12 amino acids. V lost 11 bases to trimming and J lost 0 bases, with 11 bases between them. Germline V gives CDR1 SEHNR, CDR2 FQNEAQ (reference sequence).

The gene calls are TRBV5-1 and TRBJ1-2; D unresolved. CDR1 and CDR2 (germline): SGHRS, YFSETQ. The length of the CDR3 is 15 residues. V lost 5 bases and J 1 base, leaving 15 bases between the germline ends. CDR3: CASSRTEGGNYGYTF. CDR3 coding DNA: TGCGCCAGCAGTCGCACCGAGGGAGGTAACTATGGCTACACCTTC.

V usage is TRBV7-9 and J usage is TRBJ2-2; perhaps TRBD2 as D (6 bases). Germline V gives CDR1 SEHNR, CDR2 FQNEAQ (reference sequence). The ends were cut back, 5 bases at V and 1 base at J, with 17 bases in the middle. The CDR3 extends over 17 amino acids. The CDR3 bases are TGTGCCAGCAGCCGCGTTAGCGGACCAGGGAACACCGGGGAGCTGTTTTTT. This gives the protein CASSRVSGPGNTGELFF.

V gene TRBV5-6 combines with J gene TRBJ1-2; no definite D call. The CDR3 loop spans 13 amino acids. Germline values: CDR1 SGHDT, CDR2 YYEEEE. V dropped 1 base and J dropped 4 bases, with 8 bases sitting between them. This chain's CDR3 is CASSLSLVYGYTF. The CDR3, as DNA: TGTGCCAGCAGCTTGTCTCTCGTCTATGGCTACACCTTC.

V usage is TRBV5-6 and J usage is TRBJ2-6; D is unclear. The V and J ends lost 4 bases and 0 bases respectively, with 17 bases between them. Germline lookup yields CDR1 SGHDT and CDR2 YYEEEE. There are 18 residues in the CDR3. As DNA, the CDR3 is TGTGCCAGCAGCCTAGACCGGGTGGGCTACTCTGGGGCCAACGTCCTGACTTTC. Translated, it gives CASSLDRVGYSGANVLTF.

CDR3 coding DNA: TGTGCCAGCAGCGTGGCGGGAGAGTCCGCCGGGGAGCTGTTTTTT. It translates to CASSVAGESAGELFF. J is TRBJ2-2 and V is TRBV9, with TRBD2 matching 7 bases. After removal of 2 bases from V and 6 bases from J, the junction contained 7 bases not matched to a gene. The germline gives CDR1 SGDLS, CDR2 YYNGEE. The CDR3 consists of 15 residues.

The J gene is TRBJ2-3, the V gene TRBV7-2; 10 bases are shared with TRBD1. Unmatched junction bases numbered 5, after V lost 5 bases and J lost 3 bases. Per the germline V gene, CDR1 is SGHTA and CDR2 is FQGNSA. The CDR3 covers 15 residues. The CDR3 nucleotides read TGTGCCAGCAGCGTCGACAGGGGGCAGACAGATACGCAGTATTTT. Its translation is CASSVDRGQTDTQYF.

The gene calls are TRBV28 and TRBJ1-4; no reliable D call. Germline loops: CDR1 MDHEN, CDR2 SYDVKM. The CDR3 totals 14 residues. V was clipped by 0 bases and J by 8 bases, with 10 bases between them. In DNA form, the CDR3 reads TGTGCCAGCAGTTTATGGACGGCCACAGAAAAACTGTTTTTT. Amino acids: CASSLWTATEKLFF.

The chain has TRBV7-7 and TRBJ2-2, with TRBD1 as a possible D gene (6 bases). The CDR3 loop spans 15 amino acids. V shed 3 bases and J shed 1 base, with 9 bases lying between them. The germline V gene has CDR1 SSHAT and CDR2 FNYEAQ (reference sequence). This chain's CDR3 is CASSFGTRNTGELFF. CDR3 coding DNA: TGTGCCAGCAGCTTTGGGACAAGGAACACCGGGGAGCTGTTTTTT.

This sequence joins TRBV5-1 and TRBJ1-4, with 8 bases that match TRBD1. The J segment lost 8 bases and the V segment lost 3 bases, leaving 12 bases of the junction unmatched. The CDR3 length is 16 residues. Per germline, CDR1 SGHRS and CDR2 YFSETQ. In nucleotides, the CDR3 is TGCGCCAGCAGCTACTCAGACCAGGGGGCAGGGGAAAAACTGTTTTTT. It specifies CASSYSDQGAGEKLFF.

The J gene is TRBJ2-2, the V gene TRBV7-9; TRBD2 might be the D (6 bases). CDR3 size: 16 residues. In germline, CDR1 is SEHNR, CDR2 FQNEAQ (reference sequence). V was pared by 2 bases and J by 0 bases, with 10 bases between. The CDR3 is CASSLNSGANTGELFF. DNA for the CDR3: TGTGCCAGCAGCTTAAATAGCGGAGCGAACACCGGGGAGCTGTTTTTT.

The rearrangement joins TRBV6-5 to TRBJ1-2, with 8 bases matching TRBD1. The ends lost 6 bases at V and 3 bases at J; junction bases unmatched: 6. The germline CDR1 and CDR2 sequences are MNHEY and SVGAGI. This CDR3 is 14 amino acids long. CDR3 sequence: CASRRLDRDYGYTF. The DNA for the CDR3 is TGTGCCAGCAGGCGTTTGGACAGGGACTATGGCTACACCTTC.

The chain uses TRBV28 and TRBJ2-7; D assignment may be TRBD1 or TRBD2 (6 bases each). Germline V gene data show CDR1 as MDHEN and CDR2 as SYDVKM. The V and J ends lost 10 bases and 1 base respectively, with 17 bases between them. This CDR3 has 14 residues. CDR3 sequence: CATQTGGASYEQYF. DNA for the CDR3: TGTGCCACCCAGACAGGCGGGGCGTCCTACGAGCAGTACTTC.

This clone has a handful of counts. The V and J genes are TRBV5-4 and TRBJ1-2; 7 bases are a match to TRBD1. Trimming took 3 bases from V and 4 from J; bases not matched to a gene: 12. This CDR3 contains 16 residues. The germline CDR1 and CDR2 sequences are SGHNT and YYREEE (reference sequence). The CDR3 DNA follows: TGTGCCAGCAGCTCCCCTACAGGGGTGGTGAGCTATGGCTACACCTTC. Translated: CASSSPTGVVSYGYTF.

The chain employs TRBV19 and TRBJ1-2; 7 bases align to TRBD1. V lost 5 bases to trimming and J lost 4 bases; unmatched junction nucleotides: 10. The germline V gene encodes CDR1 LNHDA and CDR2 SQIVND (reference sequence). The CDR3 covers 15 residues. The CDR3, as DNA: TGTGCCAGTAGTGACCCGGGGACAGCCCGCTATGGCTACACCTTC. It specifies CASSDPGTARYGYTF.

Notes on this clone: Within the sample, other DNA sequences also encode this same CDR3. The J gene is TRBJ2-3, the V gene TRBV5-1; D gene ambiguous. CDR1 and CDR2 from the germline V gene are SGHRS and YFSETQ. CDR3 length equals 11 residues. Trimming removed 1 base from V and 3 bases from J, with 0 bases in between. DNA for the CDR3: TGCGCCAGCAGCTTGACAGATACGCAGTATTTT. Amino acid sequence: CASSLTDTQYF. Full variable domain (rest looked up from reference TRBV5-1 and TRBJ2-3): KAGVTQTPRYLIKTRGQQVTLSCSPISGHRSVSWYQQTPGQGLQFLFEYFSETQRNKGNFPGRFSGRQFSNSRSEMNVSTLELGDSALYLCASSLTDTQYFGPGTRLTVL.

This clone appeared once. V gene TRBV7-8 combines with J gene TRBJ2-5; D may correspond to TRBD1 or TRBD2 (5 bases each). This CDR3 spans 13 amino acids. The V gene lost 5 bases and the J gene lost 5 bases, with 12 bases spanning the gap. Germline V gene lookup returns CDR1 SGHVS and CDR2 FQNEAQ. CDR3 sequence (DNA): TGTGCCAGCAGCCCCCGGGGCCCGGAGACCCAGTACTTC. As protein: CASSPRGPETQYF.